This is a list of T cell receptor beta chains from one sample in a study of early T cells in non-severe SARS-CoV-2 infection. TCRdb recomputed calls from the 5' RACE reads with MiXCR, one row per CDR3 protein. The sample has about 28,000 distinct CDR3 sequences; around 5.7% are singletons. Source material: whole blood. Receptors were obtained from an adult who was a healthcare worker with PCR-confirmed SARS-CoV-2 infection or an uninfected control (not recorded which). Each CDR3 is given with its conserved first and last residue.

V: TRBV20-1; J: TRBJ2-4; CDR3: CSARGGHDIQYF
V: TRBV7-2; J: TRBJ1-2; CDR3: CASSFYDGNGYTF
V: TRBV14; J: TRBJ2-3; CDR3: CASSKLGQAGTDTQYF
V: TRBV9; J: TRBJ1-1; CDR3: CASSGSGGANTEAFF
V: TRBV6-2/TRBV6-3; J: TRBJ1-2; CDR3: CATRDYGYTF
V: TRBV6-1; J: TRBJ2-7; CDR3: CASSEGGGPYEQYF
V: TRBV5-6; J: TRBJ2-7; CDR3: CASSSAFYEQYF
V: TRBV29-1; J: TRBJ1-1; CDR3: CSVNTGGTEAFF
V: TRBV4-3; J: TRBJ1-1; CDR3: CASSYEIIGTEAFF
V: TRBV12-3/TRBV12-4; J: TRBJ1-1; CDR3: CASSFTRAPFALNTEAFF